The clone carrying this T cell receptor (beta chain) was seen ten or more times. Using constant-segment primers, 5'RACE produced TCR alpha and TCR beta cDNA libraries carrying sample barcodes and UMIs. TCRdb re-derived calls from the 5' RACE reads in MiXCR, one entry per CDR3 protein. The sample contains under 400,000 distinct CDR3 sequences, 20% to 25% of which appear only once. The sample is drawn from a study of T-cell memory formation after mild COVID-19. CDR3 length equals 14 residues. The germline gives CDR1 SGHRS, CDR2 YFSETQ. Trimming left V 6 bases short and J 4 bases short, with 16 bases between.

The specimen was PBMCs or a T cell subset sorted from them (not recorded which). The chain carries TRBV5-1 and TRBJ2-5; TRBD1 is a possible D gene (5 bases). The receptor was derived from an adult woman who had mild COVID-19 (a few samples of this study predate the infection). Cell type and time point are not known. In DNA form, the CDR3 reads TGCGCCAGCAAGGGAAGTAGGGGCCGAGAGACCCAGTACTTC. Protein product: CASKGSRGRETQYF.